One and the same sample provided the 14 T cell receptor beta chains below, sequenced in a study of CD8 T cells in Susac syndrome. Reverse transcription of roughly 0.45 to 1 ug RNA was carried out with random hexamers. TCRdb ran MiXCR on the immunoSEQ multiplex PCR reads and lists one entry per CDR3 protein. The sample lists roughly 150,000 distinct CDR3 sequences, approximately 95% occurring once. The sample consisted of CD4+ T cells from PBMCs. The source of these receptors is a human donor with Susac syndrome.

This chain connects TRBV7-8 to TRBJ2-5, with TRBD1 as a possible D gene (6 bases). The CDR3 sequence is 14 residues long. Trimming stripped 5 bases from V and 2 bases from J, with 12 bases between. Per germline, CDR1 SGHVS and CDR2 FQNEAQ. CDR3 in DNA: TGTGCCAGCAGCACAGGGATACTACAAGAGACCCAGTACTTC. Its translation is CASSTGILQETQYF. The entire variable domain, with the rest obtained from reference TRBV7-8 and TRBJ2-5, is as follows: GAGVSQSPRYKVAKRGQDVALRCDPISGHVSLFWYQQALGQGPEFLTYFQNEAQLDKSGLPSDRFFAERPEGSVSTLKIQRTQQEDSAVYLCASSTGILQETQYFGPGTRLLVL.

This chain uses TRBV13 with TRBJ1-2; D is undetermined. CDR1 PRHDT and CDR2 FYEKMQ come from the germline V gene (reference sequence). V was shortened by 7 bases and J by 2 bases, with 8 bases between the two germline ends. This CDR3 region has 12 residues. The CDR3 sequence: CASTRANYGYTF. In nucleotides, the CDR3 is TGTGCCAGCACTAGAGCGAACTATGGCTACACCTTC.

The chain links TRBV5-1 to TRBJ2-3, with D unresolved. V dropped 4 bases and J dropped 1 base, with 13 bases sitting between them. The CDR3 is 15 residues long. In germline, CDR1 is SGHRS, CDR2 YFSETQ. The CDR3 DNA is TGCGCCAGCAGCCCCAGATCTCAGGGCACAGATACGCAGTATTTT. Protein sequence: CASSPRSQGTDTQYF.

J is TRBJ2-5 and V is TRBV5-4; D remains unclear. Germline V gene lookup returns CDR1 SGHNT and CDR2 YYREEE (reference sequence). CDR3 length: 19 amino acids. Trimming pared 4 bases from V and 1 base from J, leaving 26 bases between. CDR3 sequence (DNA): TGTGCCAGCAGCGTGGAACCCCCGTATAGTCCCCGTTTCCAAGAGACCCAGTACTTC. Translating it yields CASSVEPPYSPRFQETQYF. Variable domain in full (rest from reference TRBV5-4 and TRBJ2-5): ETGVTQSPTHLIKTRGQQVTLRCSSQSGHNTVSWYQQALGQGPQFIFQYYREEENGRGNFPPRFSGLQFPNYSSELNVNALELDDSALYLCASSVEPPYSPRFQETQYFGPGTRLLVL.

The rearrangement uses TRBV29-1 and TRBJ2-5, with D perhaps matching TRBD2 (6 bases). V was shortened by 4 bases and J by 5 bases, with 20 bases between the two germline ends. The CDR3 has 15 amino acids. Looked up from germline, CDR1 is SQVTM and CDR2 is ANQGSEA. The CDR3 DNA follows: TGCAGCGTTGTCTTGGCCAGGGAGGTTGGCGAGACCCAGTACTTC. It is translated as CSVVLAREVGETQYF.

The rearrangement links TRBV9 to TRBJ1-3; no firm D call. Trimming left V 4 bases short and J 4 bases short, with 12 bases between. The length of the CDR3 is 14 residues. CDR1 and CDR2 (germline): SGDLS, YYNGEE. CDR3 bases: TGTGCCAGCAGCTCCCCCGAGGTCGGAAACACCATATATTTT. This gives the protein CASSSPEVGNTIYF.

The chain has TRBV18 and TRBJ2-3; 8 bases align to TRBD1. V lost 6 bases, J lost 1 base, and 9 bases stayed unmatched. This CDR3 spans 16 amino acids. Germline lookup yields CDR1 KGHSH and CDR2 LQKENI. The CDR3 DNA sequence: TGTGCCAGCTCGTCACACAGGGGGATAGGCACAGATACGCAGTATTTT. This codes for CASSSHRGIGTDTQYF.

This rearrangement joins TRBV14 to TRBJ2-2, with 12 bases that match TRBD2. Trimming at V came to 1 base and at J to 6 bases, leaving 6 bases not matched to a gene. Germline CDR1 is SGHDN and CDR2 is FVKESK. CDR3 size: 17 residues. In DNA form, the CDR3 reads TGTGCCAGCAGCCAAGGCGCACTAGCGGGGGGACCCGGGGAGCTGTTTTTT. Protein: CASSQGALAGGPGELFF.

This clonotype was observed once. The genes are TRBV6-5 and TRBJ2-7, with a possible D match to TRBD1 (6 bases). The V and J ends lost 2 bases and 11 bases respectively, with 10 bases between them. From germline, CDR1 is MNHEY and CDR2 SVGAGI. CDR3 length: 11 residues. The CDR3, as DNA: TGTGCCAGCAGTTACCCTGGGGGCGAGTACTTC. It translates to CASSYPGGEYF.

The V and J genes are TRBV7-9 and TRBJ2-5, with D perhaps TRBD1 (6 bases). The length of the CDR3 is 15 residues. The germline V gene has CDR1 SEHNR and CDR2 FQNEAQ (reference sequence). The germline V and J ends were trimmed by 7 bases and 3 bases, with 18 bases remaining between them. In DNA form, the CDR3 reads TGTGCCAGCACCGTCTCGACAGGACAAAAAGAGACCCAGTACTTC. Translating it yields CASTVSTGQKETQYF.

This clonotype has a single count. CDR3 sequence reads: CASSPTPTSAQHF. The CDR3 DNA follows: TGTGCCAGCTCACCTACGCCCACGTCGGCCCAGCATTTT. The V and J genes are TRBV18 and TRBJ1-5; D remains unclear. V dropped 3 bases and J dropped 11 bases, with 14 bases sitting between them. Germline V gene lookup returns CDR1 KGHSH and CDR2 LQKENI. The CDR3 consists of 13 residues.

The chain is built from TRBV4-2 and TRBJ1-2; 7 positions match TRBD1. The germline V gene encodes CDR1 LGHNA and CDR2 YNFKEQ. The CDR3 is 13 residues long. Trimming at V came to 4 bases and at J to 4 bases, leaving 3 bases not matched to a gene. The CDR3 coding sequence is TGTGCCAGCAGCCGGGGACAGACCTATGGCTACACCTTC. Protein sequence: CASSRGQTYGYTF.

The genes are TRBV20-1 and TRBJ2-7, with a weak D call TRBD2 (5 bases). The CDR3 has 14 amino acids. Looked up from germline, CDR1 is DFQATT and CDR2 is SNEGSKA (reference sequence). V lost 6 bases to trimming and J lost 0 bases, with 15 bases between them. CDR3 region: CSAARTPSSYEQYF. As DNA, the CDR3 is TGCAGTGCGGCCCGGACTCCGAGCTCCTACGAGCAGTACTTC.

The chain is built from TRBV6-2 or TRBV6-3 and TRBJ2-2; D assignment may be TRBD1 or TRBD2 (5 bases each). The V end was cut by 1 base, the J end by 5 bases, with 11 bases between. The CDR3 loop spans 15 amino acids. Germline CDR1 MNHEY, CDR2 SVGEGT. The CDR3 sequence: CASSYFGGDTGELFF. The CDR3, as DNA: TGTGCCAGCAGTTACTTTGGGGGAGATACCGGGGAGCTGTTTTTT.